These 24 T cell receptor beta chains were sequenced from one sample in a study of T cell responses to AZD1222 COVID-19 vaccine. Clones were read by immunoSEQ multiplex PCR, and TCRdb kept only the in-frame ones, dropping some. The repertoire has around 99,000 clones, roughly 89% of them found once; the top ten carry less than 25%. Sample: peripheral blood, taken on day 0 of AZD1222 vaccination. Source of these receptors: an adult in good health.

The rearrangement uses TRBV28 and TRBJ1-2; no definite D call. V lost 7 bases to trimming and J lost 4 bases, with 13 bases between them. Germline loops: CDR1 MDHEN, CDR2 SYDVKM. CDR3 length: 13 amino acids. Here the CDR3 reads CASILRAGYGYTF. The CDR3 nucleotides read TGTGCCAGCATCCTAAGGGCAGGCTATGGCTACACCTTC.

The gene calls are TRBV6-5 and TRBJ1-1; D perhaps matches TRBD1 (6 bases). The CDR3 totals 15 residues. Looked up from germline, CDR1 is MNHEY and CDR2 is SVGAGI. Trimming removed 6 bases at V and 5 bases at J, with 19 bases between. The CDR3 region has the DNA TGTGCCAGCAGAGACCTGGCTGGGGGCGGGACTGAAGCTTTCTTT. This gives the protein CASRDLAGGGTEAFF.

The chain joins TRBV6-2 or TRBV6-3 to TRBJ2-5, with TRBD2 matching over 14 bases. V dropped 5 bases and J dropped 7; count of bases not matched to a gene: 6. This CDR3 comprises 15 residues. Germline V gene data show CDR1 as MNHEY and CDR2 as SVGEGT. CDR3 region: CASSQGTSGGWTQYF. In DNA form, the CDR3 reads TGTGCCAGCAGTCAGGGGACTAGCGGGGGATGGACCCAGTACTTC.

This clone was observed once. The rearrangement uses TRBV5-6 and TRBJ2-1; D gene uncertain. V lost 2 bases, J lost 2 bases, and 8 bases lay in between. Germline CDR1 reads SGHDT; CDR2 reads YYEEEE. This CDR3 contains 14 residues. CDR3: CASSFLDAYNEQFF. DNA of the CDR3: TGTGCCAGCAGCTTCTTAGACGCCTACAATGAGCAGTTCTTC.

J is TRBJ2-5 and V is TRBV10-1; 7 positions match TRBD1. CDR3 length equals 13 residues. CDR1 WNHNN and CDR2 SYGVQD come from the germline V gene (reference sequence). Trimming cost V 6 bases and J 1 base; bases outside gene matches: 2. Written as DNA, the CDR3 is TGCGCCAGCAGGGGGACAGCCCAAGAGACCCAGTACTTC. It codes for CASRGTAQETQYF.

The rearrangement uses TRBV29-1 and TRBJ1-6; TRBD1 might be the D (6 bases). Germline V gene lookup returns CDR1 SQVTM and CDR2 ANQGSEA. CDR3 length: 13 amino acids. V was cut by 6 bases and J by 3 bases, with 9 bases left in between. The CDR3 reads CSVRTDYNSPLHF. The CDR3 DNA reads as TGCAGCGTACGGACAGACTATAATTCACCCCTCCACTTT.

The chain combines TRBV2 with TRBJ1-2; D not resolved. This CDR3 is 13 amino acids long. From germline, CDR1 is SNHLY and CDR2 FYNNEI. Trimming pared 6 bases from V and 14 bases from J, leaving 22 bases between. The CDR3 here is CASSPAQTLVFTF. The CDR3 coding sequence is TGTGCCAGCAGCCCCGCGCAGACCTTGGTGTTTACCTTC.

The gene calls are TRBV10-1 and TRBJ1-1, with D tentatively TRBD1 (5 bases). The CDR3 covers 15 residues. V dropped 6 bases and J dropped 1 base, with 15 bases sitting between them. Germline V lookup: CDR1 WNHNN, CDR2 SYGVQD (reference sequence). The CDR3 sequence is CASSSTPGTNTEAFF. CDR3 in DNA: TGCGCCAGCAGCAGTACACCCGGGACGAACACTGAAGCTTTCTTT.

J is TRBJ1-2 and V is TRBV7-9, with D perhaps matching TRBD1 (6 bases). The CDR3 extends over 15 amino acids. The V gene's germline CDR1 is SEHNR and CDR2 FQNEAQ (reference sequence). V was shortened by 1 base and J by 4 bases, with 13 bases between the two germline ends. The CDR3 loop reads CASSLGQEPGYGYTF. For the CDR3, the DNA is TGTGCCAGCAGCTTAGGACAGGAACCAGGCTATGGCTACACCTTC. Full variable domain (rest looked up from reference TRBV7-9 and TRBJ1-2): DTGVSQNPRHKITKRGQNVTFRCDPISEHNRLYWYRQTLGQGPEFLTYFQNEAQLEKSRLLSDRFSAERPKGSFSTLEIQRTEQGDSAMYLCASSLGQEPGYGYTFGSGTRLTVV.

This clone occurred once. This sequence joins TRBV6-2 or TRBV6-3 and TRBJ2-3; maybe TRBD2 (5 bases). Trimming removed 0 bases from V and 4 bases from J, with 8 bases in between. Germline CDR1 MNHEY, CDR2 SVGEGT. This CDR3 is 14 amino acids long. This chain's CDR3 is CASSYSEVADTQYF. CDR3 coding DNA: TGTGCCAGCAGTTACTCGGAGGTGGCAGATACGCAGTATTTT.

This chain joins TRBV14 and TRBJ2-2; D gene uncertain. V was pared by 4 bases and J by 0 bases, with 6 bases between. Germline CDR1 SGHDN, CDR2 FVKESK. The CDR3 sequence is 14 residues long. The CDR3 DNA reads TGTGCCAGCAGCCCCACGACGAACACCGGGGAGCTGTTTTTT. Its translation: CASSPTTNTGELFF.

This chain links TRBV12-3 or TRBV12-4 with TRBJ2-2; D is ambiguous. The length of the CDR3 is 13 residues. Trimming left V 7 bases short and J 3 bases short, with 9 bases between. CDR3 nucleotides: TGTGCCAGCAACAAACAGTACACCGGGGAGCTGTTTTTT. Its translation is CASNKQYTGELFF.

The CDR3 region is CASSQVGLTNIQYF. CDR3 bases: TGTGCCAGCAGCCAAGTCGGCCTAACAAACATTCAGTACTTC. The rearrangement joins TRBV3-1 (or the pseudogene TRBV3-2) to TRBJ2-4; no clear D gene. CDR3 size: 14 residues. V shed 1 base and J shed 6 bases, with 10 bases lying between them. Germline lookup yields CDR1 LGHDT and CDR2 YNNKEL (reference sequence).

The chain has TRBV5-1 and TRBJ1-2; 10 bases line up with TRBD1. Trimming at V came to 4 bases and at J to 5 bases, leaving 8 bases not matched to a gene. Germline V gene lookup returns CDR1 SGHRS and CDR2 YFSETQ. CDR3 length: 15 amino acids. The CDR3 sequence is CASSAGTGVGYGYTF. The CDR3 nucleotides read TGCGCCAGCAGCGCGGGGACAGGGGTTGGATATGGCTACACCTTC.

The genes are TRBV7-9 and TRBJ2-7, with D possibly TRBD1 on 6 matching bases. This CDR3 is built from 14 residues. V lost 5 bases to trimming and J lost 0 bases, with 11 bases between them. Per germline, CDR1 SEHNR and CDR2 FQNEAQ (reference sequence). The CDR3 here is CASSAGTPSYEQYF. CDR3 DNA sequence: TGTGCCAGCAGCGCCGGGACACCCTCCTACGAGCAGTACTTC.

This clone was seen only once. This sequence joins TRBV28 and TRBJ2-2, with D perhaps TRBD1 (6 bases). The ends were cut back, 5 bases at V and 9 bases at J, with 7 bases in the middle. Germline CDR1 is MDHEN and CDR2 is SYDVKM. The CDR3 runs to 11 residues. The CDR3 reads CASSTGWELFF. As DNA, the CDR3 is TGTGCCAGCAGTACAGGGTGGGAGCTGTTTTTT.

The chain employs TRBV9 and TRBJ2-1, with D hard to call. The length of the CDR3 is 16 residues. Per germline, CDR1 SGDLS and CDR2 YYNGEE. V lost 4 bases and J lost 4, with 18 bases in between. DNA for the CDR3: TGTGCCAGCAGCCCCCCTTCGTTGCCACCTTACAATGAGCAGTTCTTC. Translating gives CASSPPSLPPYNEQFF.

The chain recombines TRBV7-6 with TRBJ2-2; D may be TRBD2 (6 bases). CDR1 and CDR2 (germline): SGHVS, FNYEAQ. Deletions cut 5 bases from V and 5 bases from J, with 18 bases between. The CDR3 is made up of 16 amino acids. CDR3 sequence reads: CASSPVGGSTTGELFF. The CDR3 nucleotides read TGTGCCAGCAGCCCCGTTGGGGGGTCCACAACCGGGGAGCTGTTTTTT.

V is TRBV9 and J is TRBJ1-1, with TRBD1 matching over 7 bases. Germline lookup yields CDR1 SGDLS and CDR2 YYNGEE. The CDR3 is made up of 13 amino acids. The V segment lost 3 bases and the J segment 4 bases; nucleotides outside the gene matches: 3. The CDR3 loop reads CASSGTGSTEAFF. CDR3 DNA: TGTGCCAGCAGCGGGACAGGTTCCACTGAAGCTTTCTTT.

CDR3 sequence (DNA): TGTGCCAGCAGTCCGGGACAGAGTAATGAAGCTTTCTTT. This sequence encodes CASSPGQSNEAFF. The V gene is TRBV12-3 or TRBV12-4, the J gene TRBJ1-1; TRBD1 matches at 7 bases. CDR3 size: 13 residues. Unmatched junction bases numbered 7, after V lost 5 bases and J lost 7 bases.

CDR3 sequence (DNA): TGTGCCAGCAGAGACGGACAGGGGTCGAATCAGCCCCAGCATTTT. It yields the protein CASRDGQGSNQPQHF. The V gene is TRBV2, the J gene TRBJ1-5; 9 bases line up with TRBD1. V was clipped by 6 bases and J by 4 bases; unmatched bases: 7. CDR3 length equals 15 residues. CDR1 is SNHLY and CDR2 is FYNNEI in the germline V gene.

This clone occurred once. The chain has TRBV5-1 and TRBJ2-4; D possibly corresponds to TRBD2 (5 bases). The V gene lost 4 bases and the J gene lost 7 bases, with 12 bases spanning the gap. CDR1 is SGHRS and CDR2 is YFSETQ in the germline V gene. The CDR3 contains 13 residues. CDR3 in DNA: TGCGCCAGCAGCGAGGAGGCCGGGAACATTCAGTACTTC. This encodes CASSEEAGNIQYF.

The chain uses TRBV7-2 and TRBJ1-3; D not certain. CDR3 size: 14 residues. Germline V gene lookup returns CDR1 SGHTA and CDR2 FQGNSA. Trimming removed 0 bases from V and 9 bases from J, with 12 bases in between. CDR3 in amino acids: CASSLAGARGTIYF. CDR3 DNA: TGTGCCAGCAGCTTAGCTGGCGCTAGAGGCACCATATATTTT.

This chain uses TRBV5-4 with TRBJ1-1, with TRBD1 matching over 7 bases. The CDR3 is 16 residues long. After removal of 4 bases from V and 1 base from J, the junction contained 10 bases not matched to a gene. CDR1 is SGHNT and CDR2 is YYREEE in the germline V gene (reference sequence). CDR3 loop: CASSPGMDRPNTEAFF. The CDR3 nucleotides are TGTGCCAGCAGCCCCGGGATGGACAGGCCGAACACTGAAGCTTTCTTT.